This T cell receptor (beta chain) was recovered during a study of naive and memory T cell subsets. Overall study findings and caveats: The power law exponent of TCR abundance differed between naive and memory cells. RNA-based TCR counts may shift with T cell activation and differentiation. Clonotypes are single alpha or beta chains, not paired receptors. Naive repertoires, especially CD8, held a few larger clonotypes, possibly memory cells re-expressing CD45RA.

There are a few counts of this clonotype. As yet, its antigen is unknown. Two oligonucleotides, mixed equimolar, formed the beta constant-region primer covering TRBC1 and TRBC2. Nested alpha and beta constant-region primers with the SP2 primer drove four PCR rounds on ligated cDNA. Ligation attached a single-stranded oligonucleotide with a 12-nucleotide UMI and the SP2 primer to the cDNA 3' end. TCRdb reprocessed the UMI-ligation and nested PCR reads via MiXCR and lists one record per CDR3 protein. The profile shows under 150,000 distinct CDR3 sequences, 15% to 25% of them singletons. The origin of this receptor is a human donor in good health. The specimen sequenced was naive CD8+ T cells from blood.

DNA of the CDR3: TGCAGTGCCGGAGCCGGGACAGCCAAAAACATTCAGTACTTC. It translates to CSAGAGTAKNIQYF. The gene calls are TRBV20-1 and TRBJ2-4; possibly TRBD1 or TRBD2 for D (5 bases each). V was clipped by 6 bases and J by 0 bases, with 12 bases between them. Germline CDR1 DFQATT, CDR2 SNEGSKA (reference sequence). The CDR3 sequence is 14 residues long.